A single sample gave rise to the 32 T cell receptor beta chains below, sequenced in a study of blood T cell repertoires in COVID-19. Sequencing used immunoSEQ multiplex PCR; TCRdb keeps in-frame clones, though not all of them. The sample holds 250,000 to 400,000 clones, 85% seen once. The specimen was PBMCs or T cells enriched from blood (not recorded which). These receptors were collected from a woman aged 25 to 39 who had been exposed to COVID-19.

This chain joins TRBV28 and TRBJ1-2; D unclear. Per germline, CDR1 MDHEN and CDR2 SYDVKM. The CDR3 is made up of 14 amino acids. V was clipped by 6 bases and J by 8 bases, with 19 bases between them. The CDR3 sequence: CASSYVDRDTGYTF. The CDR3, as DNA: TGTGCCAGCAGCTATGTGGACCGGGATACCGGCTACACCTTC.

The table lists this clone with a few counts. The sample holds other DNA sequences that translate to the same CDR3. The chain joins TRBV9 to TRBJ2-3, with D uncertain. The CDR3 runs to 14 residues. CDR1 and CDR2 (germline): SGDLS, YYNGEE. V gave up 4 bases and J gave up 1 base, with 10 bases separating them. The CDR3 here is CASSFQTGTDTQYF. The CDR3 DNA reads TGTGCCAGCAGCTTCCAGACTGGCACAGATACGCAGTATTTT.

This clone was seen once. The rearrangement joins TRBV28 to TRBJ2-7, with 12 bases identical to TRBD2. Germline lookup yields CDR1 MDHEN and CDR2 SYDVKM. Germline trimming cut 5 bases from V and 3 bases from J; bases unmatched to any gene: 5. This CDR3 is 15 amino acids long. For the CDR3, the DNA is TGTGCCAGCAGTAGAGGACTAGCGGGGTACTACGAGCAGTACTTC. It yields the protein CASSRGLAGYYEQYF.

J is TRBJ2-2 and V is TRBV2; TRBD2 matches at 10 bases. With V trimmed by 5 bases and J by 1 base, 1 base remained unmatched. The CDR3 contains 15 residues. The germline V gene encodes CDR1 SNHLY and CDR2 FYNNEI. CDR3 amino acids: CASSRTSGNTGELFF. CDR3 in DNA: TGTGCCAGCAGTCGGACTAGCGGGAACACCGGGGAGCTGTTTTTT.

The chain is built from TRBV2 and TRBJ2-7; TRBD1 aligns across 12 bases. CDR1 is SNHLY, CDR2 FYNNEI, per germline. J was trimmed by 7 bases and V by 6 bases; bases with no gene match: 16. CDR3 length: 17 amino acids. This chain's CDR3 is CASSPFPAGQGAGEQYF. The DNA of the CDR3 is TGTGCCAGCAGCCCATTCCCAGCGGGACAGGGGGCCGGGGAGCAGTACTTC.

This sequence joins TRBV10-3 and TRBJ2-5, with a possible D match to TRBD2 (5 bases). The V gene's germline CDR1 is ENHRY and CDR2 SYGVKD. The CDR3 is 13 amino acids. Trimming pared 2 bases from V and 3 bases from J, leaving 7 bases between. CDR3: CAISEPGEETQYF. The CDR3 DNA follows: TGTGCCATCAGTGAGCCCGGGGAAGAGACCCAGTACTTC.

The rearrangement uses TRBV24-1 and TRBJ1-6, with D maybe TRBD1 (5 bases). Per germline, CDR1 KGHDR and CDR2 SFDVKD. With 9 bases removed from V and 5 bases from J, the gap between germline ends came to 16 bases. The CDR3 extends over 15 amino acids. The CDR3 DNA reads TGTGCCACCCCGCGGGGGGGGTCGGATAATTCACCCCTCCACTTT. It is translated as CATPRGGSDNSPLHF.

This rearrangement joins TRBV28 to TRBJ1-5, with D possibly matching TRBD1 (6 bases). This CDR3 is 16 amino acids long. The V and J ends lost 2 bases and 6 bases respectively, with 17 bases between them. CDR1 and CDR2 from the germline V gene are MDHEN and SYDVKM. The CDR3 spells CASSLDITGLPQPQHF. DNA for the CDR3: TGTGCCAGCAGTTTAGACATCACAGGGCTCCCTCAGCCCCAGCATTTT. Using reference TRBV28 and TRBJ1-5 for the parts outside the CDR3, the full variable domain is DVKVTQSSRYLVKRTGEKVFLECVQDMDHENMFWYRQDPGLGLRLIYFSYDVKMKEKGDIPEGYSVSREKKERFSLILESASTNQTSMYLCASSLDITGLPQPQHFGDGTRLSIL.

The chain employs TRBV13 and TRBJ2-7; 7 bases agree with TRBD1. This CDR3 region has 13 residues. The germline V gene has CDR1 PRHDT and CDR2 FYEKMQ (reference sequence). J was trimmed by 6 bases and V by 5 bases; bases with no gene match: 7. The CDR3 bases are TGTGCCAGCAGCGAGACAGGGAGCGGCGAGCAGTACTTC. Translation gives CASSETGSGEQYF.

V and J are TRBV4-3 and TRBJ2-1; TRBD1 matches at 10 bases. The CDR3 is 16 residues long. V dropped 3 bases and J dropped 6; count of bases not matched to a gene: 8. CDR1 is LGHNA and CDR2 is YSLEER in the germline V gene. CDR3 sequence reads: CASSQATGGFSNEQFF. The CDR3, as DNA: TGCGCCAGCAGCCAGGCGACAGGGGGCTTCTCCAATGAGCAGTTCTTC.

This clone appeared a few times. The V gene is TRBV14, the J gene TRBJ2-1; 9 bases map to TRBD1. With V trimmed by 2 bases and J by 1 base, 9 bases remained unmatched. The CDR3 extends over 18 amino acids. Germline V gives CDR1 SGHDN, CDR2 FVKESK. The CDR3 loop is CASSQRSGGTGSYNEQFF. CDR3 nucleotide sequence: TGTGCCAGCAGCCAACGTTCCGGTGGGACAGGGTCCTACAATGAGCAGTTCTTC.

The V gene is TRBV3-1 (or the pseudogene TRBV3-2), the J gene TRBJ2-1; 12 nucleotides align to TRBD2. Looked up from germline, CDR1 is LGHDT and CDR2 is YNNKEL (reference sequence). There are 16 residues in the CDR3. With 8 bases clipped from V and 4 bases from J, the junction kept 9 bases outside the gene matches. CDR3 sequence: CASGGLAGWGYNEQFF. The CDR3 DNA reads as TGTGCCAGCGGAGGACTAGCGGGATGGGGGTACAATGAGCAGTTCTTC.

The gene calls are TRBV7-2 and TRBJ1-1; possible D gene TRBD1, 5 bases. CDR1 is SGHTA, CDR2 FQGNSA, per germline. V was cut by 5 bases and J by 10 bases, with 17 bases left in between. The CDR3 is made up of 13 amino acids. In DNA, the CDR3 is TGTGCCAGCAGCCCTTACGGGGGGAATGGAGCTTTCTTT. Residues: CASSPYGGNGAFF.

The chain uses TRBV10-3 and TRBJ2-1, with D perhaps matching TRBD1 (5 bases). Looked up from germline, CDR1 is ENHRY and CDR2 is SYGVKD. Trimming shortened V by 7 bases and J by 2 bases, and 9 bases separated the two germline ends. The CDR3 length is 13 residues. For the CDR3, the DNA is TGTGCCATCAAGGCAGGGACCTACAATGAGCAGTTCTTC. This translates into CAIKAGTYNEQFF.

The rearrangement links TRBV2 to TRBJ2-7; possibly TRBD1 for D (6 bases). The length of the CDR3 is 15 residues. Trimming stripped 5 bases from V and 1 base from J, with 15 bases between. Germline CDR1 is SNHLY and CDR2 is FYNNEI. The CDR3 loop reads CASSSGAERSYEQYF. CDR3 DNA sequence: TGTGCCAGCAGTTCAGGGGCGGAGCGGTCCTACGAGCAGTACTTC.

CDR3 amino acids: CASSQVGLWADTQYF. CDR3 DNA: TGCGCCAGCAGCCAAGTGGGCCTTTGGGCAGATACGCAGTATTTT. This chain joins TRBV4-1 and TRBJ2-3; no clear D. V was pared by 1 base and J by 4 bases, with 12 bases between. CDR3 length: 15 residues. CDR1 is MGHRA, CDR2 YSYEKL, per germline.

The chain has TRBV11-2 and TRBJ2-4; 8 bases line up with TRBD2. J lost 4 bases, V lost 4 bases, and 6 bases had no gene match. Germline CDR1 and CDR2: SGHAT and FQNNGV. The CDR3 contains 15 residues. The CDR3 nucleotides read TGTGCCAGCAGCTGGATAACTAGCGGAAAAAACATTCAGTACTTC. Its translation: CASSWITSGKNIQYF.

The chain joins TRBV11-2 to TRBJ2-7; 7 nucleotides agree with TRBD1. Germline V CDR1 and CDR2: SGHAT, FQNNGV. The CDR3 runs to 14 residues. The trim removed 5 bases at V and 2 bases at J, leaving 6 bases unmatched. The DNA of the CDR3 is TGTGCCAGCAGCATGGACAGGCGCACCTACGAGCAGTACTTC. This translates into CASSMDRRTYEQYF.

The chain has TRBV6-6 and TRBJ1-2; D is perhaps TRBD1 (6 bases). The germline gives CDR1 MNHNY, CDR2 SVGAGI (reference sequence). Trimming removed 5 bases from V and 5 bases from J, with 21 bases in between. The CDR3 length is 16 residues. CDR3: CASSPRGGALVYGYTF. DNA of the CDR3: TGTGCCAGCAGTCCCCGTGGGGGGGCCCTCGTGTATGGCTACACCTTC.

This clone was picked up one time. The V call is TRBV28, the J call TRBJ1-5, with D unresolved. The CDR3 contains 12 residues. Germline V gene lookup returns CDR1 MDHEN and CDR2 SYDVKM. V lost 8 bases to trimming and J lost 7 bases, with 12 bases between them. The DNA for the CDR3 is TGTGCCAGCTGCGGGTTCGGACAGCCCCAGCATTTT. It encodes CASCGFGQPQHF.

The chain joins TRBV28 to TRBJ1-6; D is unresolved. This CDR3 spans 16 amino acids. CDR1 and CDR2 (germline): MDHEN, SYDVKM. V lost 7 bases and J 9 bases, leaving 22 bases between the germline ends. The CDR3 region is CASTLEGQGWASPLHF. CDR3 nucleotide sequence: TGTGCCAGCACCCTAGAGGGCCAAGGATGGGCTTCACCCCTCCACTTT. Full variable domain (rest looked up from reference TRBV28 and TRBJ1-6): DVKVTQSSRYLVKRTGEKVFLECVQDMDHENMFWYRQDPGLGLRLIYFSYDVKMKEKGDIPEGYSVSREKKERFSLILESASTNQTSMYLCASTLEGQGWASPLHFGNGTRLTVT.

The chain joins TRBV7-5 to TRBJ1-2. TRBV7-5 is a pseudogene locus. This CDR3 region has 18 residues. CDR3 protein: CARSYSPGPPVGREGYTF. CDR3 nucleotides: TGTGCCAGAAGTTACTCCCCCGGCCCCCCGGTAGGGAGGGAAGGCTACACCTTC.

CDR3 sequence: CASRKVGGADTQYF. The CDR3 DNA reads as TGCGCCAGCAGGAAGGTGGGCGGGGCAGATACGCAGTATTTT. This rearrangement joins TRBV4-3 to TRBJ2-3; D is possibly TRBD2 (6 bases). Germline V gene lookup returns CDR1 LGHNA and CDR2 YSLEER. V lost 6 bases to trimming and J lost 4 bases, with 14 bases between them. This CDR3 is built from 14 residues.

The gene calls are TRBV5-1 and TRBJ2-1; D is possibly TRBD2 (5 bases). The V and J ends lost 0 bases and 0 bases respectively, with 13 bases between them. The germline V gene encodes CDR1 SGHRS and CDR2 YFSETQ. The CDR3 contains 17 residues. The CDR3 coding sequence is TGCGCCAGCAGCTTGGGTGAACTAGTGAGCTCCTACAATGAGCAGTTCTTC. Translating gives CASSLGELVSSYNEQFF.

The chain uses TRBV4-3 and TRBJ2-6, with 7 bases identical to TRBD1. Germline V lookup: CDR1 LGHNA, CDR2 YSLEER. CDR3 size: 21 residues. Germline trimming cut 4 bases from V and 4 bases from J; bases unmatched to any gene: 22. The CDR3 region is CASSPLPPGQVILSGANVLTF. The CDR3 nucleotides are TGCGCCAGCAGCCCCCTACCCCCAGGACAGGTTATTCTCAGCGGGGCCAACGTCCTGACTTTC.

V gene TRBV7-2 combines with J gene TRBJ1-2, with TRBD1 matching over 10 bases. Per the germline V gene, CDR1 is SGHTA and CDR2 is FQGNSA. The CDR3 runs 14 residues. With 7 bases clipped from V and 4 bases from J, the junction kept 6 bases outside the gene matches. The CDR3, as DNA: TGTGCCAGCACCCGGGACAGGGGTCCCTATGGCTACACCTTC. Its protein product is CASTRDRGPYGYTF.

The chain uses TRBV12-3 or TRBV12-4 and TRBJ2-1, with D possibly being TRBD1 (6 bases). Trimming cost V 6 bases and J 5 bases, with 11 bases left between them. CDR3 length: 13 amino acids. CDR3 DNA sequence: TGTGCCAGCAGGGGGGCTGGGGACAATGAGCAGTTCTTC. It yields the protein CASRGAGDNEQFF.

This chain's CDR3 is CARVLRGYTF. CDR3 nucleotides: TGTGCCAGAGTCCTTCGGGGCTACACCTTC. This rearrangement joins TRBV28 to TRBJ1-2; D remains unclear. Germline-derived CDR1 and CDR2 are MDHEN and SYDVKM. The V gene lost 9 bases and the J gene lost 8 bases, with 10 bases spanning the gap. CDR3 length equals 10 residues.

The gene calls are TRBV11-1 and TRBJ2-6, with 8 bases that match TRBD1. With V trimmed by 5 bases and J by 2 bases, 2 bases remained unmatched. CDR3 length equals 15 residues. Germline V CDR1 and CDR2: SGHAT, FQDESV (reference sequence). The CDR3 here is CASSLQGAGANVLTF. CDR3 nucleotide sequence: TGTGCCAGCAGCCTACAGGGGGCTGGGGCCAACGTCCTGACTTTC.

The sample holds one count of this clone. V and J are TRBV11-2 and TRBJ2-1; D unclear. The V gene lost 1 base and the J gene lost 3 bases, with 13 bases spanning the gap. The germline V gene has CDR1 SGHAT and CDR2 FQNNGV. This CDR3 has 16 amino acids. CDR3 protein: CASSLAAPQNYNEQFF. The DNA for the CDR3 is TGTGCCAGCAGCTTAGCAGCCCCACAGAACTACAATGAGCAGTTCTTC.

This clone was observed once. V and J are TRBV5-1 and TRBJ1-4, with D hard to call. The CDR3 runs 14 residues. CDR1 is SGHRS and CDR2 is YFSETQ in the germline V gene. The germline V and J ends were trimmed by 1 base and 0 bases, with 4 bases remaining between them. CDR3 in amino acids: CASSLYTTNEKLFF. Here the CDR3 DNA reads TGCGCCAGCAGCTTGTATACAACTAATGAAAAACTGTTTTTT.

This chain connects TRBV10-2 to TRBJ2-7; TRBD2 agrees at 10 bases. From germline, CDR1 is WSHSY and CDR2 SAAADI. The CDR3 covers 17 residues. The V segment lost 0 bases and the J segment 3 bases; nucleotides outside the gene matches: 8. CDR3 loop: CASSESRAIAGGYEQYF. CDR3 bases: TGCGCCAGCAGTGAGTCGAGGGCGATAGCGGGGGGCTACGAGCAGTACTTC.